These T cell receptor beta chains were read from a single sample in a study of post-analysis software for immune sequencing data. TCRdb fed the PCR reads into MiXCR, producing one record per CDR3 protein. The sample lists around 500,000 distinct CDR3 sequences, around a third occurring once. The specimen was blood. The receptors originated from a girl aged 2-17 years with multiple sclerosis. Each CDR3 is given with its conserved first and last residue. The order of the fields is D gene, clone size, V gene, J gene, CDR3 DNA, CDR3 protein. The D gene is left open where the match is weak. Expanded clones get a size class; other rows say once, few or many, or leave the size out.

D gene: TRBD2
clone size: -
V gene: TRBV10-3
J gene: TRBJ2-2
CDR3 DNA: TGTGCCATCAGTGAGCTTAGCGGGGGGGCTCGCACCGGGGAGCTGTTTTTT
CDR3 protein: CAISELSGGARTGELFF

D gene: -
clone size: -
V gene: TRBV3-1
J gene: TRBJ2-3
CDR3 DNA: TGTGCCAGCAGCTGGATAGCCACAGATACGCAGTATTTT
CDR3 protein: CASSWIATDTQYF

D gene: TRBD2
clone size: -
V gene: TRBV20-1
J gene: TRBJ2-1
CDR3 DNA: TGCAGTACCGGGACTAGCGGGGGGACGCCTAACAATGAGCAGTTCTTC
CDR3 protein: CSTGTSGGTPNNEQFF

D gene: -
clone size: few
V gene: TRBV12-3/TRBV12-4
J gene: TRBJ1-1
CDR3 DNA: TGTGCCAGCAGTTCTGACCAGGGAATGACTGAAGCTTTCTTT
CDR3 protein: CASSSDQGMTEAFF

D gene: -
clone size: -
V gene: TRBV20-1
J gene: TRBJ1-1
CDR3 DNA: TGCAGTGCTAGAGATCGAAAGGGGAGGGGAACTGAAGCTTTCTTT
CDR3 protein: CSARDRKGRGTEAFF

D gene: -
clone size: -
V gene: TRBV2
J gene: TRBJ2-3
CDR3 DNA: TGTGCCAGCAGCGAACTACTTAGGGATACGCAGTATTTT
CDR3 protein: CASSELLRDTQYF

D gene: -
clone size: few
V gene: TRBV5-1
J gene: TRBJ2-1
CDR3 DNA: TGCGCCAGCAGCTTGCCTTCCGCTTACAATGAGCAGTTCTTC
CDR3 protein: CASSLPSAYNEQFF

D gene: TRBD2
clone size: -
V gene: TRBV28
J gene: TRBJ2-5
CDR3 DNA: TGTGCCAGCGCCCTGTTTAGAGCTAGCGGGGGGCCCCCAGGAGAGACCCAGTACTTC
CDR3 protein: CASALFRASGGPPGETQYF

D gene: TRBD1
clone size: few
V gene: TRBV5-1
J gene: TRBJ2-1
CDR3 DNA: TGCGCCAGCAGCTTGTTAAGAGGGGGCGATGAGCAGTTCTTC
CDR3 protein: CASSLLRGGDEQFF

D gene: -
clone size: -
V gene: TRBV6-5
J gene: TRBJ2-3
CDR3 DNA: TGTGCCAGCAGGCGAGGGACACCGTCCACAGATACGCAGTATTTT
CDR3 protein: CASRRGTPSTDTQYF

D gene: TRBD1
clone size: few
V gene: TRBV20-1
J gene: TRBJ1-2
CDR3 DNA: TGCAGTGCTAGTAGGGACAGATCTAACTATGGCTACACCTTC
CDR3 protein: CSASRDRSNYGYTF

D gene: -
clone size: few
V gene: TRBV5-1
J gene: TRBJ1-2
CDR3 DNA: TGCGCCAGCGCTGTGCCGGGGTCCGACTATGGCTACACCTTC
CDR3 protein: CASAVPGSDYGYTF

D gene: TRBD1
clone size: few
V gene: TRBV7-8
J gene: TRBJ2-3
CDR3 DNA: TGTGCCAGCAGCCCAGAGAGGACAGGGCGGACAGATACGCAGTATTTT
CDR3 protein: CASSPERTGRTDTQYF

D gene: TRBD2
clone size: few
V gene: TRBV24-1
J gene: TRBJ2-1
CDR3 DNA: TGTGCCACCAGTGATCGTCGGGGGGGCATCACGAATGAGCAGTTCTTC
CDR3 protein: CATSDRRGGITNEQFF